This T cell receptor (beta chain) came from a study of early T cells in non-severe SARS-CoV-2 infection. Turning to the study itself: It was bulk RNA from unsorted whole blood that was sequenced, and the chains were unpaired.

Researchers tagged individual cDNA molecules with unique molecular identifiers. TCRdb recomputed calls from the 5' RACE reads with MiXCR, one row per CDR3 protein. The sample contains some 41,000 distinct CDR3 sequences, roughly 23% of which appear only once. A word on this clonotype: Its antigen is still unknown.

Study-wide findings and caveats: Reliance on VDJdb matching favored anti-spike CD8 responses; private and CD4 specificities were missed.

Germline V gene lookup returns CDR1 MNHEY and CDR2 SVGEGT. This CDR3 has 18 residues. The J segment lost 5 bases and the V segment lost 0 bases, leaving 13 bases of the junction unmatched. The V and J genes are TRBV6-2 or TRBV6-3 and TRBJ2-7; 10 bases line up with TRBD2. Here the sequenced sample was whole blood, taken at baseline. The TCR comes from an adult who was a healthcare worker with PCR-confirmed SARS-CoV-2 infection or an uninfected control (not recorded which). In nucleotides, the CDR3 is TGTGCCAGCAGTTACTCGACTCTAGCGGGGGCGGCGGACCACGAGCAGTACTTC. Translation: CASSYSTLAGAADHEQYF.